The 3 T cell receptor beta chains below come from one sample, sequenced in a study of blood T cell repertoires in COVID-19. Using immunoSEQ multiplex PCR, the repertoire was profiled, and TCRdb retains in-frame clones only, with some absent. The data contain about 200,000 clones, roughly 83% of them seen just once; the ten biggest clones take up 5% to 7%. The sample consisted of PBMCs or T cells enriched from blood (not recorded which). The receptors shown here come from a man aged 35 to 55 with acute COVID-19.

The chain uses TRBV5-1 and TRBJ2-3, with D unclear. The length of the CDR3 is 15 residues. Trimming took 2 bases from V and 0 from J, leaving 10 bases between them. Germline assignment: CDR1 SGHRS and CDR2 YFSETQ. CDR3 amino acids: CASSFASVSTDTQYF. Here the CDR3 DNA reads TGCGCCAGCAGCTTCGCCAGTGTTAGCACAGATACGCAGTATTTT.

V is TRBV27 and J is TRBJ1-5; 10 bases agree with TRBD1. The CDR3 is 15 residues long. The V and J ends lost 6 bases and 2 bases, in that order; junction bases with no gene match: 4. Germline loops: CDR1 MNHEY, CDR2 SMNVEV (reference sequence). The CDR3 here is CASSAGTGGNQPQHF. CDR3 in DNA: TGTGCCAGCAGCGCCGGGACAGGGGGCAATCAGCCCCAGCATTTT.

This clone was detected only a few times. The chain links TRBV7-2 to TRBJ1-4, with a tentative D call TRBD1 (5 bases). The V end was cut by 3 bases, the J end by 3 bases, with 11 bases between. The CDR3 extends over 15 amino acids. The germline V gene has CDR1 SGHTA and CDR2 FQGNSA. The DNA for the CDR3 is TGTGCCAGCAGCTTTGCGGGACTGGCTAATGAAAAACTGTTTTTT. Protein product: CASSFAGLANEKLFF.